The clone carrying this T cell receptor beta chain has only a few counts. The data were taken from a study of blood T cell repertoires in COVID-19. Study in general: Samples representing acute and convalescent COVID-19 were sourced from the United States, Italy and Spain. T cells, B-cell-depleted T cells, or PBMCs supplied cDNA or gDNA.

CDR3 length: 11 amino acids. The germline gives CDR1 SGHTS, CDR2 YDEGEE. Trimming stripped 2 bases from V and 11 bases from J, with 11 bases between. TCRdb's table, derived via immunoSEQ multiplex PCR, lists solely in-frame clones and lacks some. The sample carries 110,000 to 150,000 clones, 84% recorded once. This receptor was taken from a man aged 60 to 69 with active or convalescent COVID-19. The sample was peripheral blood. The chain has TRBV5-8 and TRBJ2-7; D might be TRBD1 (6 bases). The CDR3 sequence: CASSFGTWKYV. The CDR3 region has the DNA TGTGCCAGCAGCTTCGGGACATGGAAGTACGTC.